The rows below give T cell receptor beta chains drawn from one sample of a study of blood T cell repertoires in COVID-19. Measured with immunoSEQ multiplex PCR; TCRdb has only the in-frame clones, and not every one. The table shows 240,000 or so clones, with 70% to 80% occurring only once. The sequencing input was peripheral blood. The receptors shown here come from a woman aged 80 or over with acute or convalescent COVID-19. The CDR3 runs from the conserved cysteine through the conserved F or W. The D gene is left open where the match is weak. Clone size appears in some rows only: once, few, many, or a class for an expanded clone.

length: 14
size: many
D: NA
V: TRBV5-1
J: TRBJ1-1
DNA: TGCGCCAGCAGCTTGGCCGGGGGTCATGCTGAAGCTTTCTTT
CDR3: CASSLAGGHAEAFF

length: 14
size: NA
D: NA
V: TRBV7-8
J: TRBJ1-3
DNA: TGTGCCAGCAGCCCTAGGGACTTTGGAAACACCATATATTTT
CDR3: CASSPRDFGNTIYF

length: 14
size: many
D: NA
V: TRBV3-1/TRBV3-2
J: TRBJ1-6
DNA: TGTGCCAGCAGCCAAGGACAGAATAATTCACCCCTCCACTTT
CDR3: CASSQGQNNSPLHF

length: 16
size: NA
D: NA
V: TRBV7-9
J: TRBJ2-2
DNA: TGTGCCAGCAGCCAAAATGTGGCCCAGGGCGCCGGGGAGCTGTTTTTT
CDR3: CASSQNVAQGAGELFF

length: 15
size: NA
D: NA
V: TRBV18
J: TRBJ2-1
DNA: TGTGCCAGCTCACCACAGGGGGGGCGGGGCAATGAGCAGTTCTTC
CDR3: CASSPQGGRGNEQFF

length: 14
size: NA
D: NA
V: TRBV7-8
J: TRBJ1-6
DNA: TGTGCCAGCAGCCCCGTATCGAGGAATTCACCCCTCCACTTT
CDR3: CASSPVSRNSPLHF

length: 14
size: many
D: NA
V: TRBV21-1
J: TRBJ2-7
DNA: TGTGCCAGCAACCCGACAGGGGGCATATACGAGCAGTACTTC
CDR3: CASNPTGGIYEQYF

length: 16
size: many
D: TRBD1
V: TRBV19
J: TRBJ1-5
DNA: TGTGCCAGTAGTATAATCGGGACAGGGGGCGGACAGCCCCAGCATTTT
CDR3: CASSIIGTGGGQPQHF

length: 14
size: NA
D: TRBD1
V: TRBV5-4
J: TRBJ2-7
DNA: TGTGCCAGCAGCCCCCGACAGGGGAGCCACGAGCAGTACTTC
CDR3: CASSPRQGSHEQYF

length: 14
size: NA
D: NA
V: TRBV5-4
J: TRBJ2-1
DNA: TGTGCCAGCAGCCCCCAGGGGTCGGTCAATGAGCAGTTCTTC
CDR3: CASSPQGSVNEQFF

length: 14
size: NA
D: NA
V: TRBV2
J: TRBJ1-1
DNA: TGTGCCAGCAGTGAAGCCCACACGAACACTGAAGCTTTCTTT
CDR3: CASSEAHTNTEAFF

length: 15
size: few
D: NA
V: TRBV6-6
J: TRBJ2-4
DNA: TGTGCCAGCAGTGACAGCAGCCTAGCCAAAAACATTCAGTACTTC
CDR3: CASSDSSLAKNIQYF

length: 15
size: NA
D: NA
V: TRBV20-1
J: TRBJ1-3
DNA: TGCAGTGCTAGTGTCCCAGGGTACGCTGGAAACACCATATATTTT
CDR3: CSASVPGYAGNTIYF

length: 15
size: NA
D: TRBD1
V: TRBV5-1
J: TRBJ1-5
DNA: TGCGCCAGCAGCCCCCCACAGGGGTGGGATCAGCCCCAGCATTTT
CDR3: CASSPPQGWDQPQHF

length: 14
size: NA
D: NA
V: TRBV5-4
J: TRBJ1-3
DNA: TGTGCCAGCAGCTTGGACAGGGCTGGAAACACCATATATTTT
CDR3: CASSLDRAGNTIYF

length: 13
size: NA
D: NA
V: TRBV28
J: TRBJ2-1
DNA: TGTGTAACCCTCGACAGCTCCTACAATGAGCAGTTCTTC
CDR3: CVTLDSSYNEQFF

length: 16
size: few
D: TRBD2
V: TRBV2
J: TRBJ2-1
DNA: TGTGCCAGCAGTGATGATAGCGGGAGGCGGGGGAATGAGCAGTTCTTC
CDR3: CASSDDSGRRGNEQFF

length: 16
size: few
D: TRBD1
V: TRBV27
J: TRBJ1-2
DNA: TGTGCCAGCAGTTACTCCCGGGGACAGGGGGCCGGTGGCTACACCTTC
CDR3: CASSYSRGQGAGGYTF

length: 13
size: few
D: NA
V: TRBV11-2
J: TRBJ2-7
DNA: TGTGCCAGCAGCTTGCAGGGTACCTACGAGCAGTACTTC
CDR3: CASSLQGTYEQYF

length: 15
size: few
D: NA
V: TRBV16
J: TRBJ1-1
DNA: TGTGCCAGCAGCCTCTTATCAGGACAGAACACTGAAGCTTTCTTT
CDR3: CASSLLSGQNTEAFF

length: 15
size: few
D: NA
V: TRBV3-1/TRBV3-2
J: TRBJ1-3
DNA: TGTGCCAGCAGCCGGGGAGACTTAGGGGGAAACACCATATATTTT
CDR3: CASSRGDLGGNTIYF

length: 15
size: NA
D: NA
V: TRBV30
J: TRBJ1-1
DNA: TGTGCCTGGAGTGTTAAATCGGGGGGGAACACTGAAGCTTTCTTT
CDR3: CAWSVKSGGNTEAFF